This T cell receptor beta chain was identified during a study of blood T cell repertoires in COVID-19. Study as a whole: From the United States, Italy and Spain came samples of acute and convalescent COVID-19. Nucleic acid was either cDNA or gDNA, and it came from T cells, B-cell-depleted T cells, or PBMCs.

Original analysis: Reference gene primer amplification gave nucleated cell count estimates. Sequencing used immunoSEQ multiplex PCR; TCRdb keeps in-frame clones, though not all of them. The DNA gave D and trimming, while V, J and clone size come from that table. The repertoire holds approximately 200,000 clones, with approximately 90% as singletons. CDR1 is LGHDT and CDR2 is YNNKEL in the germline V gene (reference sequence). The ends were cut back, 1 base at V and 0 bases at J, with 9 bases in the middle. The CDR3 is 15 residues long. The origin of this receptor is a woman aged 25 to 39 with active or convalescent COVID-19. The chain carries TRBV3-1 (or the pseudogene TRBV3-2) and TRBJ1-2; no firm D call. The specimen was peripheral blood. The CDR3, as DNA: TGTGCCAGCAGCCAAGTAGACGGAGCTAACTATGGCTACACCTTC. It specifies CASSQVDGANYGYTF.